This T cell receptor (beta chain) was identified during a study of T cells in Graves' hyperthyroidism and ophthalmopathy. Study-level points and caveats: Ophthalmopathy cases were set apart from stable hyperthyroidism by a 13 V-J model. Blood also carried most thyroid clonotypes expanded above 0.001.

This CDR3 is built from 13 residues. The V gene's germline CDR1 is DFQATT and CDR2 SNEGSKA (reference sequence). V lost 0 bases to trimming and J lost 1 base, with 4 bases between them. This clonotype has at least ten counts. Its antigen is unidentified. Patients counted as stable if ophthalmopathy did not develop within 18 months. Criteria for exclusion of patients were uncontrolled infection, other autoimmune disease, pregnancy or lactation. Amplification of TCR beta CDR3 regions used RNA as the template. The TCR CDR3 first-round RT-PCR relied on the HTBI primer set. TCRdb fed the multiplex PCR reads into MiXCR, producing one record per CDR3 protein. The sample shows approximately 380,000 distinct CDR3 sequences, 19% of them seen only once.

The clonotype was recovered from a young woman with Graves' hyperthyroidism. The chain employs TRBV20-1 and TRBJ1-5; D not certain. Sequencing was done on a sample of blood. CDR3 protein: CSARDVSNQPQHF. The CDR3 DNA reads TGCAGTGCTAGAGACGTGAGCAATCAGCCCCAGCATTTT.